This T cell receptor beta chain stems from a study of cytomegalovirus exposure and HLA in healthy donors. General study results and limits: There were several of the most significant clusters that appeared linked to common viral pathogens in a later analysis.

The primer mix had 60 Vbeta and 13 Jbeta primers. Assay: immunoSEQ multiplex PCR; the TCRdb copy retains only in-frame clones and omits some. The table includes 130,000 or so clones, roughly three quarters detected once. Despite likely unrecorded immune exposures, the donors were nominally healthy at the time of sampling. Remarks on this clone: Its antigen remains unknown.

Germline values: CDR1 SGHTA, CDR2 FQGNSA. The CDR3 has 15 amino acids. Losses at the gene ends were 4 bases for V and 5 bases for J; bases not matched to a gene: 10. This sequence originates from a woman aged 60 to 75 in good health and CMV-seronegative. The sequenced sample consisted of PBMCs. J is TRBJ1-2 and V is TRBV7-2; 7 bases map to TRBD1. The CDR3 spells CASSSTSTGWYGYTF. CDR3 nucleotides: TGTGCCAGCAGCTCGACATCGACAGGGTGGTATGGCTACACCTTC.